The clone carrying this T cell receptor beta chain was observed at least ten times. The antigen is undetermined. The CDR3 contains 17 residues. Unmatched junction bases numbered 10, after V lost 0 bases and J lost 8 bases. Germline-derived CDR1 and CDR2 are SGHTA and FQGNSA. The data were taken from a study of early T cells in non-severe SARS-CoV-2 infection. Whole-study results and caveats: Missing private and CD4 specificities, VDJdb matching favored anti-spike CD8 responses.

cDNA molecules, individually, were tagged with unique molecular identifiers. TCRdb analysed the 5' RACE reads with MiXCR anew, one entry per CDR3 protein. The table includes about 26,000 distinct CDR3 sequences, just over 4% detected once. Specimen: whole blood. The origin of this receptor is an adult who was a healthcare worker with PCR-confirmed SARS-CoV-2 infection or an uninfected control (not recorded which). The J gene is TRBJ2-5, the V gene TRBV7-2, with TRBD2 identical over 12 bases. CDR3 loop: CASSLASSWTSGITQYF. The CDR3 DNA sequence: TGTGCCAGCAGCTTAGCGAGCTCCTGGACTAGCGGGATTACCCAGTACTTC.